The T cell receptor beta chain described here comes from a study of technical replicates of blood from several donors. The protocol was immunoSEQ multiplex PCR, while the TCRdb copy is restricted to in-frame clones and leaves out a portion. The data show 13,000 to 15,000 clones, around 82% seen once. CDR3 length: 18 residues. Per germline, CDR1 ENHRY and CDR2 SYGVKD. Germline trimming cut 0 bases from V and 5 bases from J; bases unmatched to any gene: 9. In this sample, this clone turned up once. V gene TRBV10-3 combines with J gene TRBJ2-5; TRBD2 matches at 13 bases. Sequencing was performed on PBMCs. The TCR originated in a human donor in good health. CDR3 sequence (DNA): TGTGCCATCAGTGAGTCGACTCTGACTAGCGGGAGGCGGGAGACCCAGTACTTC. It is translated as CAISESTLTSGRRETQYF.